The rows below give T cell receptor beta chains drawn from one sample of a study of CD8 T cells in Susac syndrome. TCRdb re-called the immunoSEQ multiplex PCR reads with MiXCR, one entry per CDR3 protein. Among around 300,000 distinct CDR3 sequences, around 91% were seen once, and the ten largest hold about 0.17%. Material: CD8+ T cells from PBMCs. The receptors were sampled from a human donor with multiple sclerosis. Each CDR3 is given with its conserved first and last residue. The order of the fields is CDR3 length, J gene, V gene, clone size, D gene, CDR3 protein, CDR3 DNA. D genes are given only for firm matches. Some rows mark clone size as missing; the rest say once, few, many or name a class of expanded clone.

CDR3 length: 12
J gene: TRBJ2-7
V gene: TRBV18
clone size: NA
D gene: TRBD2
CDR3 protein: CASSPGTSEQYF
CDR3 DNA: TGTGCCAGCTCACCAGGGACTAGCGAGCAGTACTTC

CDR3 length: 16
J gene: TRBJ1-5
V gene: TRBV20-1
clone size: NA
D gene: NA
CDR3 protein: CSAGTTWGNSNQPQHF
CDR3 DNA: TGCAGTGCAGGAACTACGTGGGGGAATAGCAATCAGCCCCAGCATTTT

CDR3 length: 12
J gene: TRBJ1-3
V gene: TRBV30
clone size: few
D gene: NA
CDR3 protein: CAWTGNGNTIYF
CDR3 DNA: TGTGCCTGGACAGGGAACGGAAACACCATATATTTT

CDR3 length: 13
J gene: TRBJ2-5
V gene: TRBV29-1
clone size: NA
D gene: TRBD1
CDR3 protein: CSGFTGGAETQYF
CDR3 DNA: TGCAGCGGGTTCACAGGGGGCGCGGAGACCCAGTACTTC

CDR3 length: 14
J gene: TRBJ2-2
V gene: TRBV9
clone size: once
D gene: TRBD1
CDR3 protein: CASSPMTGPGELFF
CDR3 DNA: TGTGCCAGCAGCCCAATGACAGGGCCCGGGGAGCTGTTTTTT

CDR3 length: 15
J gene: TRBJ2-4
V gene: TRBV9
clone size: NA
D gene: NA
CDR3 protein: CASSAGSGPKNIQYF
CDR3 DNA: TGTGCCAGCAGCGCTGGGTCGGGGCCCAAAAACATTCAGTACTTC

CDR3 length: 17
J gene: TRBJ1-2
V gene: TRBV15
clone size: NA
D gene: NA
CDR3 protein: CATSRDPWAGSNYGYTF
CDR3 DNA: TGTGCCACCAGCAGAGACCCCTGGGCAGGGAGTAACTATGGCTACACCTTC

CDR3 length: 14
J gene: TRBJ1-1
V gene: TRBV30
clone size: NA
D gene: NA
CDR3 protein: CAWRGGTLNTEAFF
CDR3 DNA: TGTGCCTGGAGGGGAGGGACACTGAACACTGAAGCTTTCTTT

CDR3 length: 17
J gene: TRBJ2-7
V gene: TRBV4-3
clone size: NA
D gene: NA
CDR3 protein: CASSHDRLARGSYEQYF
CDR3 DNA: TGCGCCAGCAGCCACGACCGTCTAGCGAGAGGTTCCTACGAGCAGTACTTC

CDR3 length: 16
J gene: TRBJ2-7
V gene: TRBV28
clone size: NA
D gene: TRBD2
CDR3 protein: CASSLDGGLGGDEQYF
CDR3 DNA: TGTGCCAGCAGTTTAGACGGGGGACTAGGCGGGGACGAGCAGTACTTC

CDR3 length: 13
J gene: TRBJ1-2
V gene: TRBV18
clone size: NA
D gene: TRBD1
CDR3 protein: CASSEATGSDYTF
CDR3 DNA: TGTGCCAGCTCCGAAGCGACAGGGAGCGACTACACCTTC

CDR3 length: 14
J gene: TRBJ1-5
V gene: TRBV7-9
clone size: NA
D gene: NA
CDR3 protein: CASSLWDSNQPQHF
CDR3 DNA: TGTGCCAGCAGCTTGTGGGATAGCAATCAGCCCCAGCATTTT

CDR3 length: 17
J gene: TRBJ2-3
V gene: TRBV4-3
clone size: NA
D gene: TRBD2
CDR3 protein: CASSRGIGLAGSDTQYF
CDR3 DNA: TGCGCCAGCAGCCGTGGCATAGGACTAGCGGGTTCAGATACGCAGTATTTT

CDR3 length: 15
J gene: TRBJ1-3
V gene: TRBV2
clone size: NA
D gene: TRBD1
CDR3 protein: CASRTRGLSGNTIYF
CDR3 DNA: TGTGCCAGCAGGACCAGGGGGCTCTCTGGAAACACCATATATTTT

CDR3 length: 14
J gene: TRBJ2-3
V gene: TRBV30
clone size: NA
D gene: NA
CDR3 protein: CAWSEAGGTDTQYF
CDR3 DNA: TGTGCCTGGAGTGAGGCCGGGGGCACAGATACGCAGTATTTT

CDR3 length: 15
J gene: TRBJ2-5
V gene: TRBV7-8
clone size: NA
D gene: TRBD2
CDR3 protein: CASSYLAGLQETQYF
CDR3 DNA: TGTGCCAGCAGTTACCTAGCGGGGCTACAAGAGACCCAGTACTTC

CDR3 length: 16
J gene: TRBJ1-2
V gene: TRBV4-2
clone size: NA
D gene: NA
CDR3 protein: CASSQEPPDRKWSYTF
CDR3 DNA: TGTGCCAGCAGCCAAGAACCACCGGACAGAAAATGGAGCTACACCTTC

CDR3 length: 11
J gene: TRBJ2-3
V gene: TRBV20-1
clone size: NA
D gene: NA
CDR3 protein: CSASGLASGYF
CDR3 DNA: TGCAGTGCTAGTGGCCTAGCCTCGGGGTATTTT

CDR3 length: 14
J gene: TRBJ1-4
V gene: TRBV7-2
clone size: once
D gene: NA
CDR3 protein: CASSSYSFNEKLFF
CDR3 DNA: TGTGCCAGCAGCTCTTACTCCTTTAATGAAAAACTGTTTTTT

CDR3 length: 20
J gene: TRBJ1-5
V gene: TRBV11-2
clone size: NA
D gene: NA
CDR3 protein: CASSLEAGAPYKDGNQPQHF
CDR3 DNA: TGTGCCAGCAGCTTAGAAGCGGGGGCGCCTTACAAGGATGGCAATCAGCCCCAGCATTTT

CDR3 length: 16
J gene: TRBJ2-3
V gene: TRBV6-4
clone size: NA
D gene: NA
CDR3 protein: CASSDSSSGSTDTQYF
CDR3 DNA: TGTGCCAGCAGTGACTCCTCCAGCGGGAGCACAGATACGCAGTATTTT

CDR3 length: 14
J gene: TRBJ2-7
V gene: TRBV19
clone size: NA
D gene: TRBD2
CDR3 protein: CASSIAGGGYEQYF
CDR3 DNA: TGTGCCAGTAGTATAGCGGGAGGGGGATACGAGCAGTACTTC

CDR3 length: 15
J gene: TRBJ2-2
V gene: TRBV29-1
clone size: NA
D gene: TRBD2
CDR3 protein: CSVELADPFTGELFF
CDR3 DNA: TGCAGCGTTGAACTAGCGGACCCTTTCACCGGGGAGCTGTTTTTT

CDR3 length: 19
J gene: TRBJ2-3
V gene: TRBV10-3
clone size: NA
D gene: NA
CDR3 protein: CAISEWRSPSERYTDTQYF
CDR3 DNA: TGTGCCATCAGTGAGTGGAGATCTCCGAGCGAGAGATACACAGATACGCAGTATTTT

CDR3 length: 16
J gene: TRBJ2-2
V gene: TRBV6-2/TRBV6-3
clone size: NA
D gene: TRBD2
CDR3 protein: CASSYSPSGLTGELFF
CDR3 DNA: TGTGCCAGCAGTTACTCGCCTAGCGGACTCACCGGGGAGCTGTTTTTT

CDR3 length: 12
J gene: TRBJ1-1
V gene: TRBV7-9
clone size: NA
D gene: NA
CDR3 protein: CASSLAQTEAFF
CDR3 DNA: TGTGCCAGCAGCTTAGCTCAAACTGAAGCTTTCTTT